Listed here are 16 T cell receptor beta chains from one sample, sequenced in a study of vaccination effects on CD4 cells after COVID-19. Data came from immunoSEQ multiplex PCR; TCRdb stores just in-frame clones and leaves some out. The data hold some 60,000 clones, with nearly 80% observed a single time. Cultured cells yielded isolated CD4+ T cells after about ten days. Each participant received a vaccine that was either BNT162b2 or mRNA-1273, given as two doses. These receptors are not linked to any known antigen. Sequencing used CD4+ T cells from PBMCs cultured without peptide, obtained after COVID-19 vaccination. The receptors derive from a human donor who received a COVID-19 vaccine.

The chain employs TRBV30 and TRBJ2-7; D possibly uses TRBD1 or TRBD2 (5 bases each). Germline CDR1 reads GTSNPN; CDR2 reads SVGIG (reference sequence). V gave up 0 bases and J gave up 2 bases, with 14 bases separating them. The CDR3 contains 15 residues. Here the CDR3 reads CAWSVYRGFTYEQYF. The CDR3, as DNA: TGTGCCTGGAGTGTTTATCGGGGCTTCACCTACGAGCAGTACTTC.

This chain joins TRBV28 and TRBJ2-2, with 12 bases that match TRBD2. Per germline, CDR1 MDHEN and CDR2 SYDVKM. V was pared by 6 bases and J by 5 bases, with 4 bases of the junction left unmatched. This CDR3 is built from 15 residues. The CDR3 nucleotides read TGTGCCAGCAGCACTCTAGCGGGAGGGACCGGGGAGCTGTTTTTT. Its protein product is CASSTLAGGTGELFF.

In its sample, this clone was seen once. The sample holds other DNA sequences that translate to the same CDR3. V and J are TRBV5-1 and TRBJ1-5; D may be TRBD1 (5 bases). This CDR3 contains 14 residues. Germline values: CDR1 SGHRS, CDR2 YFSETQ. V was cut by 0 bases and J by 2 bases, with 6 bases left in between. The CDR3 is CASSLEGGNQPQHF. For the CDR3, the DNA is TGCGCCAGCAGCTTGGAAGGGGGCAATCAGCCCCAGCATTTT.

V and J are TRBV27 and TRBJ1-4, with D unclear. Trimming shortened V by 5 bases and J by 7 bases, and 8 bases separated the two germline ends. This CDR3 has 12 residues. Germline CDR1 is MNHEY and CDR2 is SMNVEV (reference sequence). In DNA, the CDR3 is TGTGCCAGCAGTAACCGGGGTGAAAAACTGTTTTTT. This gives the protein CASSNRGEKLFF.

The gene calls are TRBV10-1 and TRBJ1-3, with 7 bases matching TRBD1. Germline-derived CDR1 and CDR2 are WNHNN and SYGVQD (reference sequence). The CDR3 totals 14 residues. Losses at the gene ends were 10 bases for V and 0 bases for J; bases not matched to a gene: 6. The DNA of the CDR3 is TGCGCCATCGTCCGGACAGGCTCTGGAAACACCATATATTTT. Translated: CAIVRTGSGNTIYF.

This clone was counted between two and nine times. The chain carries TRBV4-2 and TRBJ1-3; D uncertain. V lost 1 base to trimming and J lost 4 bases, with 5 bases between them. Germline CDR1 and CDR2: LGHNA and YNFKEQ. The CDR3 contains 13 residues. CDR3 region: CASSQVRGNTIYF. The CDR3, as DNA: TGTGCCAGCAGCCAAGTACGAGGAAACACCATATATTTT.

This chain links TRBV28 with TRBJ1-5, with 7 bases fitting TRBD1. V lost 6 bases to trimming and J lost 5 bases; unmatched junction nucleotides: 7. This CDR3 region has 14 residues. CDR1 is MDHEN, CDR2 SYDVKM, per germline. CDR3 nucleotide sequence: TGTGCCAGCAGGCGAACAGGGGAGTATCAGCCCCAGCATTTT. This sequence encodes CASRRTGEYQPQHF.

This clone was seen a few times. The V gene is TRBV3-1 (or the pseudogene TRBV3-2), the J gene TRBJ1-1; D gene unclear. V was trimmed by 0 bases and J by 6 bases, leaving 8 bases between them. The germline V gene has CDR1 LGHDT and CDR2 YNNKEL (reference sequence). The CDR3 loop spans 13 amino acids. The CDR3 DNA is TGTGCCAGCAGCCAAGATCCGGGCCCTGAAGCTTTCTTT. Protein sequence: CASSQDPGPEAFF.

The chain joins TRBV6-2 or TRBV6-3 to TRBJ1-1; maybe TRBD1 (5 bases). Trimming stripped 6 bases from V and 4 bases from J, with 15 bases between. From germline, CDR1 is MNHEY and CDR2 SVGEGT. The CDR3 totals 14 residues. As DNA, the CDR3 is TGTGCCAGCAGCTCCCCGGGGCGCGGCACTGAAGCTTTCTTT. Protein product: CASSSPGRGTEAFF.

This clone showed up just a few times. The V and J genes are TRBV28 and TRBJ1-5; no firm D call. The CDR3 loop spans 12 amino acids. Deletions cut 4 bases from V and 7 bases from J, with 8 bases between. Germline loops: CDR1 MDHEN, CDR2 SYDVKM. The CDR3 reads CASSSPSQPQHF. The CDR3 DNA is TGTGCCAGCAGTTCACCATCACAGCCCCAGCATTTT.

The table lists this clone with a few counts. V and J are TRBV12-3 or TRBV12-4 and TRBJ1-1, with no clear D. The CDR3 has 13 amino acids. The V gene lost 5 bases and the J gene lost 0 bases, with 7 bases spanning the gap. The CDR3 coding sequence is TGTGCCAGCAGTGCCCACTTGAACACTGAAGCTTTCTTT. Amino acids: CASSAHLNTEAFF.

The chain carries TRBV18 and TRBJ1-1; D is undetermined. CDR1 KGHSH and CDR2 LQKENI come from the germline V gene. V gave up 2 bases and J gave up 2 bases, with 6 bases separating them. The CDR3 loop spans 13 amino acids. This CDR3 is CASSPIQNTEAFF. The DNA for the CDR3 is TGTGCCAGCTCACCAATTCAAAACACTGAAGCTTTCTTT.

The chain has TRBV5-4 and TRBJ2-1, with TRBD2 identical over 8 bases. This CDR3 has 15 residues. V lost 0 bases, J lost 6 bases, and 5 bases stayed unmatched. Germline lookup yields CDR1 SGHNT and CDR2 YYREEE (reference sequence). The CDR3 coding sequence is TGTGCCAGCAGCTTGGTAGGGACTAGAGTCAATGAGCAGTTCTTC. Its protein is CASSLVGTRVNEQFF. Complete variable domain (other parts from reference TRBV5-4 and TRBJ2-1): ETGVTQSPTHLIKTRGQQVTLRCSSQSGHNTVSWYQQALGQGPQFIFQYYREEENGRGNFPPRFSGLQFPNYSSELNVNALELDDSALYLCASSLVGTRVNEQFFGPGTRLTVL.

CDR3 nucleotides: TGTGCCAGCAGCTTGGTAGGTCAGGCCCAAGAGGATGGCTACACCTTC. As protein: CASSLVGQAQEDGYTF. The V and J genes are TRBV5-4 and TRBJ1-2; D is unclear. Germline lookup yields CDR1 SGHNT and CDR2 YYREEE (reference sequence). The V end lost 0 bases, the J end lost 6 bases, and 18 bases lay between the germline ends. The CDR3 runs to 16 residues.

The J gene is TRBJ2-3, the V gene TRBV4-3; D might be TRBD1 or TRBD2, each matching 6 bases. The CDR3 extends over 16 amino acids. Looked up from germline, CDR1 is LGHNA and CDR2 is YSLEER. V lost 0 bases, J lost 2 bases, and 12 bases lay in between. Here the CDR3 DNA reads TGCGCCAGCAGCCAAGATTGGGGGGCCTCCACAGATACGCAGTATTTT. This sequence encodes CASSQDWGASTDTQYF.

The genes are TRBV3-1 (or the pseudogene TRBV3-2) and TRBJ1-1, with 7 bases fitting TRBD1. From germline, CDR1 is LGHDT and CDR2 YNNKEL (reference sequence). The length of the CDR3 is 11 residues. With V trimmed by 5 bases and J by 7 bases, 1 base remained unmatched. The CDR3, as DNA: TGTGCCAGCAGCGGGACAGTTGAAGCTTTCTTT. It translates to CASSGTVEAFF.